This TCR beta chain was documented in a study of CD8+ T cells in alopecia areata. Study results and caveats: Compared with normal scalp, lesional scalp had higher clonality and more expanded CD8+ clones. Normal skin contains resident alphabeta T cells, and these are also sequenced in scalp samples.

RNA was extracted and reverse transcribed into cDNA as the sequencing template. This table comes from immunoSEQ multiplex PCR, and its TCRdb copy is limited to in-frame clones, with some not included. Of over 150,000 clones detected, more than 55% appear once; the ten largest clones hold roughly 5.3%. The germline CDR1 and CDR2 sequences are LGHNA and YNFKEQ. The CDR3 has 16 amino acids. V gave up 6 bases and J gave up 4 bases; unmatched junction bases: 14. Separation by sorting yielded CD4+ and CD8+ T cells from PBMCs. As to this clone: Its cognate antigen is unknown.

The specimen was CD8+ T cells sorted from blood. The genes are TRBV4-2 and TRBJ1-1; TRBD1 agrees at 7 bases. The sequence came from a human donor in good health. Written as DNA, the CDR3 is TGTGCCAGCAGTCACTTGCTTGGACAGGTGAGCACTGAAGCTTTCTTT. The encoded protein is CASSHLLGQVSTEAFF.